This TCR beta chain was observed in a study of T cell repertoires in cytomegalovirus infection. Study-wide background: Used in the study were CMV epitopes, some recently identified and HLA-C-restricted, others well-studied and HLA-B-restricted.

Note on this clonotype: Antigen: not known.

Study-level results: Cumulative frequency of public TCR beta families picked out carriers of CMV plus the relevant HLA. Dominant in the ex vivo response were TCR beta clonotypes restricted by HLA-C and specific for CMV.

Per the germline V gene, CDR1 is MNHEY and CDR2 is SMNVEV (reference sequence). V shed 5 bases, J shed 3 bases, and the junction held 9 bases outside the gene matches. The CDR3 loop spans 15 amino acids. MiXCR, run by TCRdb on the reads, gives a single entry per CDR3 protein. The sample records around 25,000 distinct CDR3 sequences, 15% to 20% being singletons. The sequences come from CD8+ T cells from cultured PBMCs, collected from culture after CMV antigen stimulation. The chain is built from TRBV27 and TRBJ1-1; 7 bases line up with TRBD1. The receptor's source is a human donor in good health (CMV status not recorded). Some clones in this sample may be carry-over from other donors' samples. CDR3 protein: CASSTPTGRDTEAFF. The CDR3 DNA sequence: TGTGCCAGCAGTACCCCGACAGGGCGGGACACTGAAGCTTTCTTT.